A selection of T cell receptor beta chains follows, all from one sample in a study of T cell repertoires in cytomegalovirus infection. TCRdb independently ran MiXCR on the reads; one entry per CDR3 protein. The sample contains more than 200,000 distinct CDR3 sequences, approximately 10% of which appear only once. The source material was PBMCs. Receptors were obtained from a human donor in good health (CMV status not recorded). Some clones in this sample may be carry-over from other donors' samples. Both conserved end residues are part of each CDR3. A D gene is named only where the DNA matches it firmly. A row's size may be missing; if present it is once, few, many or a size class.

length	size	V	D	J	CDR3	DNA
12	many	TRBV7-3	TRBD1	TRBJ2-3	CASGTGPDTQYF	TGTGCCTCCGGGACAGGGCCAGATACGCAGTATTTT
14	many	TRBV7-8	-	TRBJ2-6	CASSLEVITRVLTF	TGTGCCAGCAGCTTAGAAGTGATTACTCGCGTCCTGACTTTC
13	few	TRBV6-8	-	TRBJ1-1	CASSYSSQGWAFF	TGTGCCAGCAGTTACTCCTCACAGGGCTGGGCTTTCTTT
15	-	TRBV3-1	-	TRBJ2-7	CASSQGTGFSYEQYF	TGTGCCAGCAGCCAAGGTACAGGCTTCTCCTACGAGCAGTACTTC
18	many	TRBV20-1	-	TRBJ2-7	CSARAGAGWPQTSYEQYF	TGCAGTGCTAGAGCGGGGGCAGGGTGGCCCCAAACCTCCTACGAGCAGTACTTC
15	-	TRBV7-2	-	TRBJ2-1	CASSQARGSYNEQFF	TGTGCCAGCAGCCAGGCCAGGGGCTCCTACAATGAGCAGTTCTTC
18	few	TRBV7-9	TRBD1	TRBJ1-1	CASSLEQGANLMNTEAFF	TGTGCCAGCAGCTTAGAACAGGGGGCGAATCTGATGAACACTGAAGCTTTCTTT
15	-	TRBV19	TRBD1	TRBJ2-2	CASSKPRGYTGELFF	TGTGCCAGTAGTAAGCCCAGGGGGTACACCGGGGAGCTGTTTTTT
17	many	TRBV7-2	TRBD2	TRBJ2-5	CASSLRLAGRKRETQYF	TGTGCCAGCAGCTTAAGACTAGCGGGAAGAAAGAGGGAGACCCAGTACTTC
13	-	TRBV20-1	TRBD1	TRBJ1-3	CSAGQGGGNTIYF	TGCAGTGCCGGGCAGGGGGGAGGAAACACCATATATTTT
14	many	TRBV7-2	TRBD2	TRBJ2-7	CASSPVLAGGEQYF	TGTGCCAGCAGCCCCGTCCTAGCGGGAGGCGAGCAGTACTTC
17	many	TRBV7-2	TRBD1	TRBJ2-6	CASSQGQGARGANVLTF	TGTGCCAGCAGCCAGGGACAGGGGGCGCGAGGGGCCAACGTCCTGACTTTC
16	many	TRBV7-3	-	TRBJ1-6	CASSLARQGGNSPLHF	TGTGCCAGCAGCTTAGCTCGGCAGGGAGGTAATTCACCCCTCCACTTT
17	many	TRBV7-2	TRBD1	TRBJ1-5	CASSPRSGGRSNQPQHF	TGTGCCAGCTCCCCTAGGTCAGGGGGCAGGAGCAATCAGCCCCAGCATTTT
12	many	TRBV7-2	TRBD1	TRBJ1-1	CASSSDRAGAFF	TGTGCCAGCAGCTCCGACAGGGCGGGAGCTTTCTTT
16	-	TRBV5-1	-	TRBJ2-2	CASRPPSGTQVEELFF	TGCGCCAGCAGACCTCCGTCCGGGACCCAAGTCGAGGAGCTGTTTTTT
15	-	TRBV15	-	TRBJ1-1	CATSFRTSGGTEAFF	TGTGCCACCAGCTTCCGGACCTCTGGGGGCACTGAAGCTTTCTTT
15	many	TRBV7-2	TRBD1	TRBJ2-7	CASSLVGQGVYEQYF	TGTGCCAGCAGCTTAGTGGGACAGGGGGTCTACGAGCAGTACTTC
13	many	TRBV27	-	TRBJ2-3	CASRRPSTDTQYF	TGTGCCAGCAGGAGACCTAGCACAGATACGCAGTATTTT
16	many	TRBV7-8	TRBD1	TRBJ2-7	CASTSAGGQGAYEQYF	TGTGCCAGCACCTCAGCTGGGGGACAGGGGGCTTACGAGCAGTACTTC
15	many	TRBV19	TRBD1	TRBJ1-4	CASSIDRGSGEKLFF	TGTGCCAGTAGTATCGACAGGGGGAGCGGTGAAAAACTGTTTTTT
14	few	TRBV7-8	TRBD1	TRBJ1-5	CASSPPGQNQPQHF	TGTGCCAGCAGCCCCCCGGGACAGAATCAGCCCCAGCATTTT
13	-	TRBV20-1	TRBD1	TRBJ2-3	CSARQGFTDTQYF	TGCAGTGCCCGACAGGGCTTCACAGATACGCAGTATTTT
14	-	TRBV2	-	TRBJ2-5	CASRGVRGQETQYF	TGTGCCAGCAGGGGGGTAAGGGGCCAAGAGACCCAGTACTTC
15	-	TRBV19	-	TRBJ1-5	CASSPYQGGNQPQHF	TGTGCCAGTAGTCCCTACCAGGGAGGCAATCAGCCCCAGCATTTT
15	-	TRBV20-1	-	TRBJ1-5	CSARAAGMRNQPQHF	TGCAGTGCTAGAGCCGCGGGGATGCGCAATCAGCCCCAGCATTTT